This TCR beta chain was retrieved from a study of spatial heterogeneity in lung cancer. Time point noted: sample taken at primary tumor resection. Trimming removed 6 bases from V and 3 bases from J; junction bases left unmatched: 2. CDR3 length: 12 amino acids. CDR1 and CDR2 (germline): MDHEN, SYDVKM. This clonotype was observed a few times. Its antigen is currently unknown. General study findings and limits: Tracking of tumor mutation counts was seen in expanded intratumoral alpha and beta TCR counts.

TCRdb reprocessed the 5' RACE reads with MiXCR, giving one entry per CDR3 protein. Found here are some 970 distinct CDR3 sequences, 22% of them singletons; the top ten hold just over 15%. The source is a male donor with early-stage non-small cell lung cancer. This material consisted of lung tumor tissue, taken at surgery. The J gene is TRBJ2-7, the V gene TRBV28, with 7 bases lining up with TRBD1. This chain's CDR3 is CASRGQLYEQYF. For the CDR3, the DNA is TGTGCCAGCAGGGGACAGCTCTACGAGCAGTACTTC.